This T cell receptor (beta chain) was retrieved from a study of T cell repertoires in cytomegalovirus infection. Study background: Shared public TCR beta signatures pointed to both CMV infection and a matching HLA type.

TCRdb itself ran the reads through MiXCR, one entry per CDR3 protein. In the table there are 200,000 to 300,000 distinct CDR3 sequences, over 9% of which are singletons. This CDR3 region has 19 residues. Trimming at V came to 5 bases and at J to 4 bases, leaving 16 bases not matched to a gene. This clonotype was counted at least ten times. The sample was PBMCs. The V and J genes are TRBV12-3 or TRBV12-4 and TRBJ2-3, with 12 bases that match TRBD2. The receptor comes from a human donor in good health (CMV status not recorded). Some clones in this sample may be carry-over from other donors' samples. In DNA form, the CDR3 reads TGTGCCAGCAGTCCACCGCTCCGGACTAGCGGGAAGGACGCAGATACGCAGTATTTT. Its translation: CASSPPLRTSGKDADTQYF.